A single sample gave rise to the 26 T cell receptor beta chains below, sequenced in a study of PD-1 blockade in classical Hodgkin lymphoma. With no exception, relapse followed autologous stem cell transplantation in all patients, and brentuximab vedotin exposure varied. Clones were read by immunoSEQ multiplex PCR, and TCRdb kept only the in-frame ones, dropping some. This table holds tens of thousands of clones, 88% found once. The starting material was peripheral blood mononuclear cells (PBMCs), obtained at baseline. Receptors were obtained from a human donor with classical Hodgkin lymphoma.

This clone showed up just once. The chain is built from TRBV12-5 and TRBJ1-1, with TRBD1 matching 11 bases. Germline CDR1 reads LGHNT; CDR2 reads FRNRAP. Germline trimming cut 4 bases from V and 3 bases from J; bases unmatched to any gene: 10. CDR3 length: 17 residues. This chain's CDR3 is CASGWSIEDRGHTEAFF. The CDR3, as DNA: TGTGCTAGTGGTTGGTCCATTGAGGACAGGGGGCACACTGAAGCTTTCTTT.

The CDR3 region is CASSFFRGQGQPQHF. In nucleotides, the CDR3 is TGTGCCAGCAGTTTCTTCAGGGGGCAGGGTCAGCCCCAGCATTTT. V gene TRBV27 combines with J gene TRBJ1-5; 8 bases fit TRBD1. There are 15 residues in the CDR3. Germline CDR1 MNHEY, CDR2 SMNVEV (reference sequence). The J segment lost 6 bases and the V segment lost 3 bases, leaving 7 bases of the junction unmatched.

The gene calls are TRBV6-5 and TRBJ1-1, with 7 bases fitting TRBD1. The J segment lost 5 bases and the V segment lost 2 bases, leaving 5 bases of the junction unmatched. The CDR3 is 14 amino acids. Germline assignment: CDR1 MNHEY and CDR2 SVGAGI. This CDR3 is CASSYDRVRTEAFF. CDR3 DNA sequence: TGTGCCAGCAGTTACGACAGGGTGAGGACTGAAGCTTTCTTT.

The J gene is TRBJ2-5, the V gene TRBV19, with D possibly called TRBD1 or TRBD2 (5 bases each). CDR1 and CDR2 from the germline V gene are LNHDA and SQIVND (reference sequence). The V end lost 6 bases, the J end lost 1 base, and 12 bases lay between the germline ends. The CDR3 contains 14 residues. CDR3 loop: CASSHGTLQETQYF. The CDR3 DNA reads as TGTGCCAGTAGCCACGGGACGCTCCAAGAGACCCAGTACTTC.

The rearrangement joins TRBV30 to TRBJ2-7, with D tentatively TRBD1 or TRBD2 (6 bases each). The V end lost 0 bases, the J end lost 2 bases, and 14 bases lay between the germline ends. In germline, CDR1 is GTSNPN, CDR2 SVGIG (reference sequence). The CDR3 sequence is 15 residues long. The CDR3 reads CAWSVGPGGTYEQYF. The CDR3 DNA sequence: TGTGCCTGGAGTGTAGGACCCGGGGGCACCTACGAGCAGTACTTC.

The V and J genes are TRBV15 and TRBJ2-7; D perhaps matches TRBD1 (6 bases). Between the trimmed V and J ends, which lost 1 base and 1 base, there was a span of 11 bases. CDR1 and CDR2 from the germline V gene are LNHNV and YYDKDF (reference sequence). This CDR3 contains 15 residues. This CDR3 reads CATSRGRGLSYEQYF. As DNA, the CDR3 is TGTGCCACCAGCAGAGGCAGGGGATTATCCTACGAGCAGTACTTC.

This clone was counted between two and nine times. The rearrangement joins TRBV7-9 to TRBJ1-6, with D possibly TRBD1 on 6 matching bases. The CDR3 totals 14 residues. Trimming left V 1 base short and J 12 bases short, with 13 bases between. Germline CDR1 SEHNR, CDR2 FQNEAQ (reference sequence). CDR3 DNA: TGTGCCAGCAGCTTAGGGGGGGCAGGGAAACCCCTCCACTTT. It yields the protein CASSLGGAGKPLHF.

The CDR3 sequence: CASLTDRVGGEAFF. The CDR3 region has the DNA TGTGCCAGCCTCACCGACAGGGTAGGAGGTGAAGCTTTCTTT. The chain employs TRBV6-6 and TRBJ1-1; 7 bases are shared with TRBD1. V lost 8 bases to trimming and J lost 7 bases; unmatched junction nucleotides: 13. This CDR3 contains 14 residues. Germline V gene lookup returns CDR1 MNHNY and CDR2 SVGAGI (reference sequence).

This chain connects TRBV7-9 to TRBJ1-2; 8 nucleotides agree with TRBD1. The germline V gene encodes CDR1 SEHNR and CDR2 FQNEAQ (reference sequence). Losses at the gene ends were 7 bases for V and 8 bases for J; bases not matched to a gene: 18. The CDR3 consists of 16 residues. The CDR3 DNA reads TGTGCCAGCAACTCCCAGGGAGGACAGGGTATTCGCGGCTACACCTTC. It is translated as CASNSQGGQGIRGYTF.

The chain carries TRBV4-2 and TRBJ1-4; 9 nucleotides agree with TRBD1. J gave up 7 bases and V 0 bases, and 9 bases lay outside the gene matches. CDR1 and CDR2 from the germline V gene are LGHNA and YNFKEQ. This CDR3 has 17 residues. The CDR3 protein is CASSQDPPGQGFEKLFF. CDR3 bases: TGTGCCAGCAGCCAAGATCCCCCGGGACAGGGTTTTGAAAAACTGTTTTTT.

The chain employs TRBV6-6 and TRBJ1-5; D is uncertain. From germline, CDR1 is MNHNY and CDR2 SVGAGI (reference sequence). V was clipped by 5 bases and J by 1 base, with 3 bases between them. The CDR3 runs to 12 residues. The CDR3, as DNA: TGTGCCAGCAGTCCGAGCAATCAGCCCCAGCATTTT. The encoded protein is CASSPSNQPQHF.

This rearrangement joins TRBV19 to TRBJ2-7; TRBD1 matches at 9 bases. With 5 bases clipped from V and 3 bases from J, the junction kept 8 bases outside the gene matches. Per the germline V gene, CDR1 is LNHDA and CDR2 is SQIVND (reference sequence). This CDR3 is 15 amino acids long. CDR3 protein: CASSPGTGLFYEQYF. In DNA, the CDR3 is TGTGCCAGTAGTCCTGGGACAGGGTTATTCTACGAGCAGTACTTC.

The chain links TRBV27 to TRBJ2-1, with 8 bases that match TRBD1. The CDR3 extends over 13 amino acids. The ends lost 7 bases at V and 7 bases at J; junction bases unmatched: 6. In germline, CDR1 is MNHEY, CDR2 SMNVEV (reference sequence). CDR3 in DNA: TGTGCCAGCACCCCAGGGGGCTGGAATGAGCAGTTCTTC. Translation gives CASTPGGWNEQFF.

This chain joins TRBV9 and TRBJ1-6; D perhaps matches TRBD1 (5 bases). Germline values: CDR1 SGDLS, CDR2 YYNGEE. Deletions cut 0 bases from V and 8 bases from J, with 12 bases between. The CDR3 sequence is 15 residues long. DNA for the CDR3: TGTGCCAGCAGCGTAGGGGGCATACGGGATTCACCCCTCCACTTT. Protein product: CASSVGGIRDSPLHF. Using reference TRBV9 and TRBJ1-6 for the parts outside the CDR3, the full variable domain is DSGVTQTPKHLITATGQRVTLRCSPRSGDLSVYWYQQSLDQGLQFLIQYYNGEERAKGNILERFSAQQFPDLHSELNLSSLELGDSALYFCASSVGGIRDSPLHFGNGTRLTVT.

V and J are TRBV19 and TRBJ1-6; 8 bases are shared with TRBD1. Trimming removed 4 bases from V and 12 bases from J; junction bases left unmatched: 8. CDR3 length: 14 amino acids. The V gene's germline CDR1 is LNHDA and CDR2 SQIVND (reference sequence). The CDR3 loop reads CASSTDRAGVPLHF. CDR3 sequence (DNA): TGTGCCAGTAGTACGGACAGGGCGGGGGTACCCCTCCACTTT.

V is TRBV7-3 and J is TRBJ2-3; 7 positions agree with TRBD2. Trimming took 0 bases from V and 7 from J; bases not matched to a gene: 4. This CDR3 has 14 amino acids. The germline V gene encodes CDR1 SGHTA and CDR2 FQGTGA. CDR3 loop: CASSLTPGGYTQYF. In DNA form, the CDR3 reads TGTGCCAGCAGCTTAACCCCGGGAGGATATACGCAGTATTTT.

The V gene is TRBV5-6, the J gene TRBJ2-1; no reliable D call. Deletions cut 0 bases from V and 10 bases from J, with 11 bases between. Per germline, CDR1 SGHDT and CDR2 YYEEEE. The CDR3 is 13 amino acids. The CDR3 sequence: CASSLVWGREQFF. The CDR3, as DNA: TGTGCCAGCAGCTTGGTGTGGGGAAGGGAGCAGTTCTTC.

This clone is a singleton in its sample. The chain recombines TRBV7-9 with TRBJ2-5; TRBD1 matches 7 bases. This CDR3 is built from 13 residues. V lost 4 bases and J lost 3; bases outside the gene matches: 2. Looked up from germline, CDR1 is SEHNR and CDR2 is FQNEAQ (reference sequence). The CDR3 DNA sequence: TGTGCCAGCAGCTCCGGACAGGAAGAGACCCAGTACTTC. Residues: CASSSGQEETQYF.

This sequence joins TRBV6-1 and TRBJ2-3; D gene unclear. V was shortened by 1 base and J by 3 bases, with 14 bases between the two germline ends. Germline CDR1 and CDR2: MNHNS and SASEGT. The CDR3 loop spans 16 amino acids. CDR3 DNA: TGTGCCAGCAGTGAAGACTTCGGGTTTTTGACAGATACGCAGTATTTT. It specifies CASSEDFGFLTDTQYF.

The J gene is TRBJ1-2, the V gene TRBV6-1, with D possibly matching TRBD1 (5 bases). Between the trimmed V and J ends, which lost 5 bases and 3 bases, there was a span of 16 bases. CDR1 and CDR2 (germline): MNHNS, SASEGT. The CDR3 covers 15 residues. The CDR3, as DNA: TGTGCCAGCAGTAGACAGACTCGGAGGGACTATGGCTACACCTTC. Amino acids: CASSRQTRRDYGYTF.

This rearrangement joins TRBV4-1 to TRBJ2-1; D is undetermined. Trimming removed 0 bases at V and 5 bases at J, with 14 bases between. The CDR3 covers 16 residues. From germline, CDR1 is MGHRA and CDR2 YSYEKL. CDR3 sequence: CASSQDFSAGNNEQFF. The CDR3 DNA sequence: TGCGCCAGCAGCCAAGATTTTTCTGCTGGAAACAATGAGCAGTTCTTC.

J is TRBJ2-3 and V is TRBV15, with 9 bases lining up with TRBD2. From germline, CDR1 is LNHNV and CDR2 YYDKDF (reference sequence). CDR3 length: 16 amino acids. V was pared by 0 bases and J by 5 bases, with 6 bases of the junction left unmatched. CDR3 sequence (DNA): TGTGCCACCAGCAGAGAGCGGGGGGGCCATGGAGATACGCAGTATTTT. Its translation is CATSRERGGHGDTQYF.

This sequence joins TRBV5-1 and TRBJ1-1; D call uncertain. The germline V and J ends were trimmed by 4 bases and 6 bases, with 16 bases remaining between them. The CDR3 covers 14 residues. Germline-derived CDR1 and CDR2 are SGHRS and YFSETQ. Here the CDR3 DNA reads TGCGCCAGCAGCATCGGACGGAAAGAGGCTGAAGCTTTCTTT. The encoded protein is CASSIGRKEAEAFF.

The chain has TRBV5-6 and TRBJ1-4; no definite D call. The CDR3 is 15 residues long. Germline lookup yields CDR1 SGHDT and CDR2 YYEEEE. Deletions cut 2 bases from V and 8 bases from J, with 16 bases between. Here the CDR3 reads CASSFYEGLREKLFF. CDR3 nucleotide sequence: TGTGCCAGCAGCTTTTATGAGGGTTTACGAGAAAAACTGTTTTTT.

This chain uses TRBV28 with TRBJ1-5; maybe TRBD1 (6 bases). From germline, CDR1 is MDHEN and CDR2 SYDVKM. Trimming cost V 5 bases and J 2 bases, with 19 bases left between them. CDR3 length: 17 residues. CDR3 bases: TGTGCCAGCAGTCTACTTATCTGGGGGCGAGGCAATCAGCCCCAGCATTTT. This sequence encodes CASSLLIWGRGNQPQHF.

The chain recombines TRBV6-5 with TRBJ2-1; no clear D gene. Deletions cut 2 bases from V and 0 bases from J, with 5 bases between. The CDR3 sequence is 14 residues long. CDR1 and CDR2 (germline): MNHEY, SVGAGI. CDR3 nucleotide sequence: TGTGCCAGCAGTTACATGAGCTCCTACAATGAGCAGTTCTTC. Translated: CASSYMSSYNEQFF.